These 27 T cell receptor beta chains share one sample of origin, sequenced in a study of post-analysis software for immune sequencing data. Points from the study as a whole: About 5 TRBV segments were more frequent in patients than controls; TRBV5-6, TRBV5-1 and TRBV20-1 belonged to this group.

Antigen specificity for these receptors is unknown. Carried by the TCR beta cDNA libraries were unique molecular identifiers. TCRdb reprocessed the PCR reads via MiXCR and lists one record per CDR3 protein. The profile shows roughly 600,000 distinct CDR3 sequences, roughly 45% of them singletons. Material: blood. The receptors here all came from a girl aged 5 to 17 with multiple sclerosis.

The chain employs TRBV6-1 and TRBJ1-1; D is uncertain. Trimming took off 0 bases at V and 1 base at J, with 18 bases between the two ends. Germline V gene lookup returns CDR1 MNHNS and CDR2 SASEGT. CDR3 length: 18 residues. The CDR3 DNA reads TGTGCCAGCAGTGAAGCGGAAACGCTGTTGAGCTGGAACACTGAAGCTTTCTTT. As protein: CASSEAETLLSWNTEAFF.

This clonotype was detected only once. The V gene is TRBV5-1, the J gene TRBJ2-1; TRBD1 might be the D (7 bases). V gave up 8 bases and J gave up 7 bases, with 19 bases separating them. This CDR3 contains 14 residues. CDR1 and CDR2 from the germline V gene are SGHRS and YFSETQ. This CDR3 is CASKGQLRGNEQFF. The CDR3 DNA reads TGCGCCAGTAAGGGACAGTTACGGGGGAATGAGCAGTTCTTC.

This clonotype was recorded only once. J is TRBJ1-6 and V is TRBV12-3 or TRBV12-4, with D possibly matching TRBD1 (5 bases). The V end was cut by 0 bases, the J end by 10 bases, with 16 bases between. CDR3 length: 16 residues. The CDR3 loop reads CASSLAYSGSGSPLHF. In DNA form, the CDR3 reads TGTGCCAGCAGTTTAGCGTATTCAGGGTCGGGGTCACCCCTCCACTTT.

The chain recombines TRBV6-5 with TRBJ2-5; D is perhaps TRBD2 (5 bases). CDR1 and CDR2 from the germline V gene are MNHEY and SVGAGI. The length of the CDR3 is 14 residues. The V end was cut by 0 bases, the J end by 11 bases, with 16 bases between. This CDR3 reads CASSYSSTRTGQYF. Written as DNA, the CDR3 is TGTGCCAGCAGTTACTCAAGTACTAGGACCGGGCAGTACTTC.

The V and J genes are TRBV12-3 or TRBV12-4 and TRBJ2-5, with a tentative D call TRBD1 (5 bases). The CDR3 loop spans 18 amino acids. V was shortened by 3 bases and J by 1 base, with 21 bases between the two germline ends. The CDR3 DNA follows: TGTGCCAGCAGTTTTCGCAGGGTACAGCGACCTGGCCAAGAGACCCAGTACTTC. It translates to CASSFRRVQRPGQETQYF.

The chain links TRBV20-1 to TRBJ1-2; D is unresolved. The ends were cut back, 0 bases at V and 4 bases at J, with 12 bases in the middle. Germline assignment: CDR1 DFQATT and CDR2 SNEGSKA (reference sequence). CDR3 length: 14 amino acids. CDR3 sequence: CSARDTGRRYGYTF. The CDR3 DNA sequence: TGCAGTGCTAGAGACACCGGGCGACGCTATGGCTACACCTTC.

The chain combines TRBV5-1 with TRBJ2-4; 9 bases line up with TRBD2. CDR1 is SGHRS and CDR2 is YFSETQ in the germline V gene. The CDR3 totals 16 residues. V lost 2 bases to trimming and J lost 13 bases; unmatched junction nucleotides: 16. Here the CDR3 DNA reads TGCGCCAGCAGCTTTCTAGCGGGGACCTCTGGGTTGGAGCAGTACTTC. Protein: CASSFLAGTSGLEQYF.

In regard to this clonotype: This CDR3 is missing its conserved last phenylalanine or tryptophan, likely due to a read error. The chain employs TRBV18 and TRBJ2-3, with D maybe TRBD2 (6 bases). The CDR3 has 15 amino acids. V was shortened by 2 bases and J by 4 bases, with 13 bases between the two germline ends. Germline V gene data show CDR1 as KGHSH and CDR2 as LQKENI. DNA for the CDR3: TGTGCCAGCTCACCATGGGGCACGGGGGCAGATACGCAGTATTAT. Protein product: CASSPWGTGADTQYY.

About this clonotype itself: Mismatch with germline at one junction end may stem from a read error. V is TRBV12-3 or TRBV12-4 and J is TRBJ2-5; possible D gene TRBD2, 6 bases. The CDR3 contains 14 residues. Here the CDR3 reads CASRQGGNQETQYF. The CDR3 DNA is TGTGCCAGCAGGCAAGGCGGGAACCAAGAGACTCAGTACTTC.

This clonotype was picked up a small number of times. This chain connects TRBV6-5 to TRBJ2-7; TRBD2 matches at 7 bases. The CDR3 is 15 residues long. Germline values: CDR1 MNHEY, CDR2 SVGAGI. V was pared by 6 bases and J by 10 bases, with 18 bases of the junction left unmatched. The DNA of the CDR3 is TGTGCCAGCAGGAATTTCGAGGGACTATCGCAATCTCAGTACTTC. Translating it yields CASRNFEGLSQSQYF.

The chain links TRBV5-4 to TRBJ1-2; D perhaps matches TRBD1 (6 bases). V dropped 5 bases and J dropped 6 bases, with 17 bases sitting between them. This CDR3 spans 14 amino acids. Germline-derived CDR1 and CDR2 are SGHNT and YYREEE (reference sequence). As DNA, the CDR3 is TGTGCCAGCAGATACGAGACAGGAATCGATGGCTACACCTTC. It specifies CASRYETGIDGYTF.

CDR3 protein: CASSLVAGQSYNEQYF. CDR3 bases: TGCGCCAGCAGCTTGGTTGCCGGACAGTCTTACAATGAGCAGTACTTC. This chain uses TRBV5-1 with TRBJ2-1; TRBD1 is a possible D gene (6 bases). The end of the DNA is better explained by TRBJ2-7, so the J call may be wrong. Per the germline V gene, CDR1 is SGHRS and CDR2 is YFSETQ. This CDR3 is built from 16 residues.

This clonotype occurred once. This may be a read error, as it is one base from a much larger clone. V is TRBV14 and J is TRBJ2-7; 10 bases align to TRBD1. Germline CDR1 and CDR2: SGHDN and FVKESK. The CDR3 runs 14 residues. As DNA, the CDR3 is TGTGCCGGCAGCCGAGGGACAGGGGCCTACGAGCAGTACTTC. Encoded protein: CAGSRGTGAYEQYF.

The rearrangement links TRBV6-2 or TRBV6-3 to TRBJ2-5; no clear D gene. Trimming took 0 bases from V and 5 from J, leaving 13 bases between them. Germline CDR1 MNHEY, CDR2 SVGEGT. The CDR3 has 15 residues. The DNA of the CDR3 is TGTGCCAGCAGTTACTCCTCGGGCATGGGGGAGACCCAGTACTTC. Encoded protein: CASSYSSGMGETQYF.

CDR3 nucleotide sequence: TGCGCCAGCAGCCTCCCTCAGCCGGAGGGTAATGAGCAGTTCTTC. Its translation: CASSLPQPEGNEQFF. V usage is TRBV5-1 and J usage is TRBJ2-1; D possibly corresponds to TRBD2 (6 bases). Germline V CDR1 and CDR2: SGHRS, YFSETQ. The CDR3 runs to 15 residues. V dropped 4 bases and J dropped 7 bases, with 18 bases sitting between them.

V is TRBV20-1 and J is TRBJ1-2; D is perhaps TRBD1 (5 bases). CDR1 is DFQATT and CDR2 is SNEGSKA in the germline V gene (reference sequence). V lost 6 bases to trimming and J lost 0 bases, with 8 bases between them. The CDR3 loop spans 12 amino acids. CDR3 region: CSAQTANYGYTF. In DNA, the CDR3 is TGCAGTGCCCAGACAGCTAACTATGGCTACACCTTC.

The J gene is TRBJ2-5, the V gene TRBV7-2; 7 bases map to TRBD2. The junction had 12 bases not matched to a gene; V was cut back by 7 bases and J by 1 base. This CDR3 comprises 16 residues. Germline V CDR1 and CDR2: SGHTA, FQGNSA. The CDR3 nucleotides read TGTGCCAGCATTCGTAGGGGAGGGGACCTCCAAGAGACCCAGTACTTC. It is translated as CASIRRGGDLQETQYF.

Concerning this clonotype itself: At one end, the junction sequence differs from germline, possibly due to a read error. The V and J genes are TRBV5-6 and TRBJ2-1, with D uncertain. Germline V gives CDR1 SGHDT, CDR2 YYEEEE. The CDR3 extends over 13 amino acids. The CDR3 DNA sequence: TGTACCAGCAGCTTGGTCCAGCAGAATGAGCAGTTCTTC. Amino acids: CTSSLVQQNEQFF.

The V call is TRBV29-1, the J call TRBJ2-1; 11 positions agree with TRBD1. The V and J ends lost 0 bases and 7 bases, in that order; junction bases with no gene match: 8. The CDR3 runs to 16 residues. CDR1 is SQVTM, CDR2 ANQGSEA, per germline. CDR3 region: CSVEEGGTGGCNEQFF. The CDR3 nucleotides read TGCAGCGTTGAAGAAGGGGGGACAGGGGGGTGTAATGAGCAGTTCTTC.

The CDR3 bases are TGTGCCAGCAGCTTAAGAGCGGCCATGGGTAATGAGCAGTACTTC. As protein: CASSLRAAMGNEQYF. V and J are TRBV7-2 and TRBJ2-5, with D possibly matching TRBD2 (5 bases). CDR1 is SGHTA, CDR2 FQGNSA, per germline. The CDR3 is 15 residues long. V was shortened by 2 bases and J by 11 bases, with 21 bases between the two germline ends.

The chain recombines TRBV29-1 with TRBJ2-7; D might be TRBD1 (6 bases). The CDR3 covers 14 residues. V lost 5 bases to trimming and J lost 2 bases, with 16 bases between them. Looked up from germline, CDR1 is SQVTM and CDR2 is ANQGSEA. CDR3 sequence (DNA): TGCAGCGTTATAAAGGCAGGGGAGACCTACGAGCAGTACTTC. As protein: CSVIKAGETYEQYF.

The chain recombines TRBV10-3 with TRBJ2-7; TRBD2 matches 10 bases. The CDR3 totals 15 residues. Germline values: CDR1 ENHRY, CDR2 SYGVKD. V shed 4 bases and J 7 bases; nucleotides not matched to a gene: 10. The CDR3 spells CAISGSGGTFLEQYF. As DNA, the CDR3 is TGTGCCATCAGTGGTAGCGGGGGGACCTTTCTGGAGCAGTACTTC.

The chain employs TRBV24-1 and TRBJ2-5; the match to TRBD1 covers 9 bases. The junction had 11 bases not matched to a gene; V was cut back by 3 bases and J by 1 base. Germline V lookup: CDR1 KGHDR, CDR2 SFDVKD. The length of the CDR3 is 18 residues. CDR3 protein: CATSDDSRDRDIQETQYF. The CDR3 nucleotides are TGTGCCACCAGTGATGATAGCCGGGACAGGGACATCCAAGAGACCCAGTACTTC.

V and J are TRBV5-1 and TRBJ1-2; D is perhaps TRBD1 (6 bases). Trimming removed 4 bases at V and 6 bases at J, with 10 bases between. There are 12 residues in the CDR3. Germline values: CDR1 SGHRS, CDR2 YFSETQ. The CDR3 reads CASSPGADGYTF. The CDR3 DNA follows: TGCGCCAGCAGCCCGGGGGCCGATGGCTACACCTTC.

A single count supports this clonotype. The chain employs TRBV5-1 and TRBJ1-2; D unresolved. This CDR3 has 15 amino acids. The V and J ends lost 4 bases and 7 bases respectively, with 20 bases between them. Germline loops: CDR1 SGHRS, CDR2 YFSETQ. As DNA, the CDR3 is TGCGCCAGCAGCCTACTGGACCGGAGAGGATTTGGCTACACCTTC. Its translation: CASSLLDRRGFGYTF.

In its sample, this clonotype was seen a few times. The genes are TRBV9 and TRBJ1-6; 7 bases match TRBD1. The CDR3 totals 14 residues. V lost 3 bases to trimming and J lost 7 bases; unmatched junction nucleotides: 4. Germline-derived CDR1 and CDR2 are SGDLS and YYNGEE. The CDR3 sequence is CASSAGQENSPLHF. DNA for the CDR3: TGTGCCAGCAGCGCCGGACAGGAGAATTCACCCCTCCACTTT.

In this sample, this clonotype turned up a few times. V gene TRBV5-1 combines with J gene TRBJ2-7; the match to TRBD1 covers 8 bases. Germline CDR1 is SGHRS and CDR2 is YFSETQ. The CDR3 totals 14 residues. After removal of 1 base from V and 6 bases from J, the junction contained 6 bases not matched to a gene. This CDR3 is CASSLWSGGSEQYF. CDR3 DNA: TGCGCCAGCAGCTTGTGGTCAGGGGGCTCCGAGCAGTACTTC.